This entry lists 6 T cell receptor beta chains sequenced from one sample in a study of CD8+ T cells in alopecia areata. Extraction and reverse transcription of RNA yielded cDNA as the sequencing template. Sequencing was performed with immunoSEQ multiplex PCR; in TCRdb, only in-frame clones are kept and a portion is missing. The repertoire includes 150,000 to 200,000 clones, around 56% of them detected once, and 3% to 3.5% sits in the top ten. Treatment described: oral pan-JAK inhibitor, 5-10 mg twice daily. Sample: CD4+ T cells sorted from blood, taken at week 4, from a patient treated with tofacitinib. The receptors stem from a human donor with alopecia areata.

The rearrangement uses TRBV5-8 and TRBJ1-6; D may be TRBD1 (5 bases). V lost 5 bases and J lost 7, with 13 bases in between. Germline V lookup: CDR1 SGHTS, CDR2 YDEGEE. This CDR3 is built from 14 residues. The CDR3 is CASSINAGNSPLHF. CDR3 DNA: TGTGCCAGCAGTATTAACGCAGGGAATTCACCCCTCCACTTT.

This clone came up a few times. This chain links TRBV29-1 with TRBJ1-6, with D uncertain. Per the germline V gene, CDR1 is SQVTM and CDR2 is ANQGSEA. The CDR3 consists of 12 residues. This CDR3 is CSVGSYNSPLHF. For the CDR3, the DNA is TGCAGTGTGGGGTCCTATAATTCACCCCTCCACTTT.

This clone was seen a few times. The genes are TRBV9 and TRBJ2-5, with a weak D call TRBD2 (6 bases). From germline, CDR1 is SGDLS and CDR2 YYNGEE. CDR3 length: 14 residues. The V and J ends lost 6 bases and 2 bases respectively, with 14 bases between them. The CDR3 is CASTRRLGQETQYF. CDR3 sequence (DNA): TGTGCCAGCACACGCCGACTAGGACAAGAGACCCAGTACTTC.

In DNA, the CDR3 is TGTGCCAGCAGAATACAAGAGACCCAGTACTTC. Translation gives CASRIQETQYF. The J gene is TRBJ2-5, the V gene TRBV28, with no clear D. Germline V gives CDR1 MDHEN, CDR2 SYDVKM. V lost 6 bases and J lost 2, with 4 bases in between. The CDR3 loop spans 11 amino acids.

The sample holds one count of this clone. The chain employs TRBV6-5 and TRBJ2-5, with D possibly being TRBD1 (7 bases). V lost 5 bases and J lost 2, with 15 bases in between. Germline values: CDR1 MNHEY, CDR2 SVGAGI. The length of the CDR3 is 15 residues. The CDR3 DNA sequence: TGTGCCAGCAGTAGACGGCAGGGGGGTCAAGAGACCCAGTACTTC. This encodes CASSRRQGGQETQYF.

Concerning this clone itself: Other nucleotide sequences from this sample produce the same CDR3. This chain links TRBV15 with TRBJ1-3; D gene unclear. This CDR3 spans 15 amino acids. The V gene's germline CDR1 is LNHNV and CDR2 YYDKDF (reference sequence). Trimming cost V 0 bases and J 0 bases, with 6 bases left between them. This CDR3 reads CATSRDLGSGNTIYF. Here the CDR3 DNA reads TGTGCCACCAGCAGAGATTTGGGCTCTGGAAACACCATATATTTT. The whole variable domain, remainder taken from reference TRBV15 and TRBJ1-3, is DAMVIQNPRYQVTQFGKPVTLSCSQTLNHNVMYWYQQKSSQAPKLLFHYYDKDFNNEADTPDNFQSRRPNTSFCFLDIRSPGLGDTAMYLCATSRDLGSGNTIYFGEGSWLTVV.